Here is one TCR beta chain with its context. The CDR3 sequence is 15 residues long. CDR1 and CDR2 from the germline V gene are LNHNV and YYDKDF (reference sequence). Deletions cut 1 base from V and 3 bases from J, with 10 bases between. The assay was immunoSEQ multiplex PCR, and TCRdb's table has in-frame clones only and misses some. The sample comprises about 680,000 clones, about 92% of which are singletons, and 24% rests with the top ten. CD8 cells regarded as naive lacked CD45RO, were positively chosen for CCR7, and omitted terminally differentiated effector memory CD45RA+ cells. This entry comes from a study of shared clonotypes between healthy human individuals. The overall study: The cohort had a couple of women and three men, ages 18 to 49. There were three CD4 naive, three CD4 memory, two CD8 naive and one CD8 memory plates per donor.

The chain links TRBV15 to TRBJ2-1; possibly TRBD1 for D (5 bases). Sequenced sample: naive CD8+ T cells sorted from blood. This clonotype originated in a man younger than 45 in good health. CDR3 DNA: TGTGCCACCAGCAGAGTGTCGGACAACTACAATGAGCAGTTCTTC. This codes for CATSRVSDNYNEQFF.